What follows are 28 T cell receptor beta chains derived from one specimen sequenced in a study of PD-1 blockade in classical Hodgkin lymphoma (TCRdb year 2020). Read against the paper, the sample's time point label means: cycle 2 day 1 (C2D1) of nivolumab. All trial patients had relapsed after autologous stem cell transplantation, with cohorts A, B and C differing in prior brentuximab vedotin exposure. Library preparation was by the immunoSEQ multiplex PCR assay. TCRdb re-hosts the immuneACCESS table, in-frame sequences only. Its copies lack some clones; in the studies checked, an unresolved V gene accounts for under half of them, and the cause for the rest is not known. The sample table lists about 94,000 clones, 80% to 90% of them with a count of one. The top ten constitute over 8.5% of the sample. Specimen: peripheral blood mononuclear cells (PBMCs), collected before the second cycle of nivolumab. The receptors shown here come from a human donor with classical Hodgkin lymphoma.

The chain uses TRBV29-1 and TRBJ2-5; perhaps TRBD2 as D (6 bases). V lost 6 bases and J 9 bases, leaving 29 bases between the germline ends. Germline V gives CDR1 SQVTM, CDR2 ANQGSEA. CDR3 length: 16 residues. The CDR3 region is CSVGSQHSAAREAQYF. The CDR3 DNA sequence: TGCAGCGTCGGGTCCCAACACTCGGCGGCGAGGGAGGCCCAGTACTTC.

V usage is TRBV6-5 and J usage is TRBJ2-7; 9 bases are a match to TRBD1. CDR3 length equals 14 residues. Germline CDR1 is MNHEY and CDR2 is SVGAGI. The V segment lost 7 bases and the J segment 3 bases; nucleotides outside the gene matches: 7. In DNA, the CDR3 is TGTGCCAGCAACCCCGGGACAGGGTTCTACGAGCAGTACTTC. Translating it yields CASNPGTGFYEQYF.

CDR3 bases: TGTGCCAGCAGTTCTCTAGCGGGGATTGGGACCGGGGAGCTGTTTTTT. As protein: CASSSLAGIGTGELFF. The chain carries TRBV27 and TRBJ2-2, with TRBD2 identical over 9 bases. With V trimmed by 4 bases and J by 5 bases, 8 bases remained unmatched. Germline CDR1 MNHEY, CDR2 SMNVEV (reference sequence). The CDR3 consists of 16 residues.

The chain links TRBV15 to TRBJ1-1; D might be TRBD1 (6 bases). V gave up 1 base and J gave up 4 bases, with 13 bases separating them. The CDR3 runs to 15 residues. The germline V gene has CDR1 LNHNV and CDR2 YYDKDF (reference sequence). The CDR3 bases are TGTGCCACCAGCAGAGCTTCACAGGGAGGCACTGAAGCTTTCTTT. The encoded protein is CATSRASQGGTEAFF.

The V and J genes are TRBV6-5 and TRBJ1-5; D might be TRBD1 (5 bases). The CDR3 has 15 residues. Germline assignment: CDR1 MNHEY and CDR2 SVGAGI. The V and J ends lost 0 bases and 3 bases respectively, with 9 bases between them. The CDR3 protein is CASSYSSGSNQPQHF. In DNA, the CDR3 is TGTGCCAGCAGTTACTCATCAGGGTCCAATCAGCCCCAGCATTTT.

J is TRBJ1-3 and V is TRBV6-1; D is perhaps TRBD1 (6 bases). V was shortened by 6 bases and J by 0 bases, with 12 bases between the two germline ends. The CDR3 sequence is 15 residues long. CDR1 and CDR2 (germline): MNHNS, SASEGT. CDR3 residues: CASRDRTYSGNTIYF. Here the CDR3 DNA reads TGTGCCAGCAGGGACAGAACTTACTCTGGAAACACCATATATTTT.

The chain joins TRBV4-2 to TRBJ1-2; no reliable D call. Trimming took 0 bases from V and 4 from J, leaving 9 bases between them. In germline, CDR1 is LGHNA, CDR2 YNFKEQ. The CDR3 runs 14 residues. CDR3 sequence reads: CASSQDAGVYGYTF. CDR3 coding DNA: TGTGCCAGCAGCCAAGATGCAGGCGTCTATGGCTACACCTTC.

The CDR3 region is CASSATNEKLFF. The CDR3 DNA follows: TGTGCCAGCTCAGCAACTAATGAAAAACTGTTTTTT. V gene TRBV18 combines with J gene TRBJ1-4; D gene ambiguous. From germline, CDR1 is KGHSH and CDR2 LQKENI. V shed 5 bases and J shed 0 bases, with 1 base lying between them. This CDR3 comprises 12 residues.

As DNA, the CDR3 is TGCGCCAGCAGCACGGACAGGAGCTACGAGCAGTACTTC. Translating it yields CASSTDRSYEQYF. The rearrangement uses TRBV5-1 and TRBJ2-7; 7 bases are shared with TRBD1. The CDR3 runs 13 residues. Trimming cost V 4 bases and J 3 bases; bases outside gene matches: 4. CDR1 is SGHRS and CDR2 is YFSETQ in the germline V gene.

The V and J genes are TRBV7-8 and TRBJ2-1, with 8 positions matching TRBD1. Germline V gene lookup returns CDR1 SGHVS and CDR2 FQNEAQ. The CDR3 is 15 residues long. Trimming removed 5 bases from V and 3 bases from J; junction bases left unmatched: 6. CDR3 nucleotide sequence: TGTGCCAGCAGCGGGAGGACAGGGAGCTACAATGAGCAGTTCTTC. Encoded protein: CASSGRTGSYNEQFF.

V gene TRBV6-5 combines with J gene TRBJ2-5, with 13 nucleotides matching TRBD2. V was clipped by 6 bases and J by 4 bases; unmatched bases: 5. CDR1 MNHEY and CDR2 SVGAGI come from the germline V gene. The CDR3 sequence is 15 residues long. In nucleotides, the CDR3 is TGTGCCAGCAGGCGACTAGCGGGAGGCCGAGAGACCCAGTACTTC. Residues: CASRRLAGGRETQYF.

V gene TRBV7-6 combines with J gene TRBJ2-7; TRBD2 matches 7 bases. Unmatched junction bases numbered 2, after V lost 4 bases and J lost 2 bases. In germline, CDR1 is SGHVS, CDR2 FNYEAQ. The CDR3 totals 13 residues. The CDR3 DNA is TGTGCCAGCAGCTACGCGGGGGCCTACGAGCAGTACTTC. Protein sequence: CASSYAGAYEQYF.

V usage is TRBV10-2 and J usage is TRBJ2-7, with D possibly TRBD2 on 6 matching bases. The CDR3 consists of 12 residues. V was trimmed by 9 bases and J by 3 bases, leaving 12 bases between them. Per the germline V gene, CDR1 is WSHSY and CDR2 is SAAADI. DNA for the CDR3: TGCGCCAGTCAGAAAGCGGGCTACGAGCAGTACTTC. This sequence encodes CASQKAGYEQYF.

This sequence joins TRBV5-1 and TRBJ2-7; 7 bases agree with TRBD2. The J segment lost 2 bases and the V segment lost 5 bases, leaving 7 bases of the junction unmatched. Germline CDR1 is SGHRS and CDR2 is YFSETQ. This CDR3 is 14 amino acids long. The CDR3 loop reads CASSLGTTAYEQYF. Written as DNA, the CDR3 is TGCGCCAGCAGTTTAGGGACTACAGCCTACGAGCAGTACTTC.

This clone was observed once. J is TRBJ2-5 and V is TRBV29-1, with 9 bases lining up with TRBD1. Germline V gene sequence: CDR1 SQVTM, CDR2 ANQGSEA. This CDR3 has 13 residues. V shed 3 bases and J 5 bases; nucleotides not matched to a gene: 4. CDR3 protein: CSVEDRGWETQYF. The DNA of the CDR3 is TGCAGCGTTGAGGACAGGGGATGGGAGACCCAGTACTTC.

The chain employs TRBV5-6 and TRBJ2-2, with D possibly matching TRBD2 (5 bases). The CDR3 sequence is 13 residues long. Germline V gene data show CDR1 as SGHDT and CDR2 as YYEEEE. The ends were cut back, 3 bases at V and 6 bases at J, with 9 bases in the middle. CDR3 sequence reads: CASSWTEAGELFF. The CDR3 nucleotides are TGTGCCAGCAGCTGGACGGAGGCCGGGGAGCTGTTTTTT.

The CDR3, as DNA: TGTGCCAGCAGCTTAGGGGACAGGGTCGAAAACATTCAGTACTTC. Protein product: CASSLGDRVENIQYF. The chain couples TRBV5-5 to TRBJ2-4; 9 bases align to TRBD1. V gave up 2 bases and J gave up 5 bases; unmatched junction bases: 5. Germline CDR1 SGHKS, CDR2 YYEKEE (reference sequence). The CDR3 spans 15 residues.

This chain uses TRBV15 with TRBJ2-1; weak D call: TRBD1 (5 bases). Germline V lookup: CDR1 LNHNV, CDR2 YYDKDF (reference sequence). Trimming stripped 5 bases from V and 5 bases from J, with 19 bases between. There are 16 residues in the CDR3. CDR3 residues: CATSGWTAGADNEQFF. CDR3 DNA: TGTGCCACCAGCGGTTGGACGGCTGGGGCTGACAATGAGCAGTTCTTC.

V gene TRBV5-5 combines with J gene TRBJ2-7, with D perhaps matching TRBD2 (6 bases). From germline, CDR1 is SGHKS and CDR2 YYEKEE (reference sequence). The CDR3 has 15 residues. The V gene lost 4 bases and the J gene lost 1 base, with 15 bases spanning the gap. The CDR3 sequence is CASSHSGQPSYEQYF. The CDR3 coding sequence is TGTGCCAGCAGCCACAGCGGGCAACCTTCCTACGAGCAGTACTTC.

The rearrangement links TRBV2 to TRBJ2-1; D may correspond to TRBD1 or TRBD2 (5 bases each). V gave up 6 bases and J gave up 0 bases, with 12 bases separating them. CDR1 is SNHLY, CDR2 FYNNEI, per germline. CDR3 size: 15 residues. The CDR3 coding sequence is TGTGCCAGCAGGGGGACGGAGAGCTCCTACAATGAGCAGTTCTTC. It is translated as CASRGTESSYNEQFF.

The chain joins TRBV28 to TRBJ2-7; a possible D gene is TRBD1 (5 bases). CDR1 is MDHEN and CDR2 is SYDVKM in the germline V gene. The CDR3 spans 14 residues. V was pared by 2 bases and J by 3 bases, with 11 bases between. The CDR3 loop reads CASSLAGFFYEQYF. CDR3 sequence (DNA): TGTGCCAGCAGTTTAGCAGGGTTTTTCTACGAGCAGTACTTC. The full variable domain, completed using reference TRBV28 and TRBJ2-7, is DVKVTQSSRYLVKRTGEKVFLECVQDMDHENMFWYRQDPGLGLRLIYFSYDVKMKEKGDIPEGYSVSREKKERFSLILESASTNQTSMYLCASSLAGFFYEQYFGPGTRLTVT.

The genes are TRBV6-5 and TRBJ2-1; 11 nucleotides agree with TRBD2. Germline values: CDR1 MNHEY, CDR2 SVGAGI. The V segment lost 8 bases and the J segment 7 bases; nucleotides outside the gene matches: 4. The CDR3 contains 13 residues. The CDR3 DNA sequence: TGTGCCAGCGGACTAGCGGGTCGTAATGAGCAGTTCTTC. Translation: CASGLAGRNEQFF.

The chain uses TRBV5-6 and TRBJ2-2; D is possibly TRBD1 (6 bases). The CDR3 sequence is 17 residues long. Trimming left V 0 bases short and J 3 bases short, with 15 bases between. The V gene's germline CDR1 is SGHDT and CDR2 YYEEEE. CDR3 sequence reads: CASSLVAAGAYTGELFF. DNA of the CDR3: TGTGCCAGCAGCTTGGTCGCGGCAGGGGCGTACACCGGGGAGCTGTTTTTT.

This rearrangement joins TRBV28 to TRBJ1-4; a weak D match, TRBD1 (6 bases). The CDR3 loop spans 13 amino acids. V was pared by 5 bases and J by 8 bases, with 12 bases between. Germline V gene lookup returns CDR1 MDHEN and CDR2 SYDVKM. In nucleotides, the CDR3 is TGTGCCAGCAGTGGGGCAGGGGCCGAAAAACTGTTTTTT. This encodes CASSGAGAEKLFF. The full variable domain, rest sourced from reference TRBV28 and TRBJ1-4, is DVKVTQSSRYLVKRTGEKVFLECVQDMDHENMFWYRQDPGLGLRLIYFSYDVKMKEKGDIPEGYSVSREKKERFSLILESASTNQTSMYLCASSGAGAEKLFFGSGTQLSVL.

The chain has TRBV29-1 and TRBJ2-5; D might be TRBD2 (5 bases). This CDR3 has 13 amino acids. Trimming took off 4 bases at V and 5 bases at J, with 14 bases between the two ends. CDR1 SQVTM and CDR2 ANQGSEA come from the germline V gene. The CDR3 sequence: CSVGEGRWETQYF. The CDR3 DNA is TGCAGCGTTGGTGAGGGCAGGTGGGAGACCCAGTACTTC.

The rearrangement links TRBV29-1 to TRBJ2-1; weak D call: TRBD2 (5 bases). This CDR3 is 15 amino acids long. The V and J ends lost 0 bases and 5 bases respectively, with 14 bases between them. Germline V gives CDR1 SQVTM, CDR2 ANQGSEA. CDR3 nucleotide sequence: TGCAGCGTTGAAGAAGTCCTAAGGAGGAACAATGAGCAGTTCTTC. Its translation is CSVEEVLRRNNEQFF.

The chain joins TRBV18 to TRBJ2-7; 12 nucleotides agree with TRBD2. The CDR3 loop spans 15 amino acids. Germline V lookup: CDR1 KGHSH, CDR2 LQKENI. The V gene end was trimmed by 3 bases and the J gene end by 12 bases; junction bases not matched to a gene: 12. The CDR3: CASSPQRLAGVEVYF. In DNA, the CDR3 is TGTGCCAGCTCACCCCAACGACTAGCGGGAGTGGAGGTGTACTTC.

The chain has TRBV4-1 and TRBJ1-5; the D is unclear. V was shortened by 4 bases and J by 3 bases, with 13 bases between the two germline ends. Germline V gene data show CDR1 as MGHRA and CDR2 as YSYEKL. This CDR3 contains 15 residues. The CDR3 reads CASSRIPGPNQPQHF. In nucleotides, the CDR3 is TGCGCCAGCAGCCGAATTCCGGGCCCCAATCAGCCCCAGCATTTT.